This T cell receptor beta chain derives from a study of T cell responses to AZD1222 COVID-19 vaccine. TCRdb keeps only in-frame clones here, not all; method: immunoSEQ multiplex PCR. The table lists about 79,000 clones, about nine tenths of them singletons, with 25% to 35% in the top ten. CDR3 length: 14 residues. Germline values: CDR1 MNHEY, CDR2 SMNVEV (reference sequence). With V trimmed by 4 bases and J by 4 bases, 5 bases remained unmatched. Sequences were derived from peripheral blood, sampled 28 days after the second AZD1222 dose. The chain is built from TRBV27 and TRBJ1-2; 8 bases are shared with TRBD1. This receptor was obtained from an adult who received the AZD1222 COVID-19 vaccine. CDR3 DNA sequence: TGTGCCAGCAGTTCACTTGACAGGGGCTATGGCTACACCTTC. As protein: CASSSLDRGYGYTF.